This TCR beta chain was sequenced in a study of blood T cell repertoires in COVID-19. About the study: The United States, Italy and Spain supplied acute and convalescent COVID-19 samples. Nucleic acid was either cDNA or gDNA, and it came from T cells, B-cell-depleted T cells, or PBMCs.

Method: immunoSEQ multiplex PCR; TCRdb's copy keeps in-frame clones and lacks some. Of a few hundred thousand clones in the sample, roughly 89% are singletons; the top ten hold approximately 16%. V lost 5 bases and J lost 2, with 19 bases in between. This CDR3 region has 16 residues. Germline CDR1 is SGHVS and CDR2 is FNYEAQ. Residents of about two dozen US areas, aged about 18 to 100 years, made up the participants. Exposed enrollees encountered a COVID-19 case at some point within 2 weeks before study entry. The origin of this receptor is a man aged 25-45 years who had been exposed to COVID-19. The rearrangement joins TRBV7-6 to TRBJ2-7; possible D gene TRBD2, 6 bases. Sequencing was performed on PBMCs or T cells enriched from blood (not recorded which). The CDR3 sequence: CASSTPGGRGPYEQYF. CDR3 in DNA: TGTGCCAGCAGCACCCCTGGCGGGCGGGGTCCCTACGAGCAGTACTTC. Based on the CDR3 plus reference TRBV7-6 and TRBJ2-7, the full variable domain is GAGVSQSPRYKVTKRGQDVALRCDPISGHVSLYWYRQALGQGPEFLTYFNYEAQQDKSGLPNDRFSAERPEGSISTLTIQRTEQRDSAMYRCASSTPGGRGPYEQYFGPGTRLTVT.